One and the same sample provided the 17 T cell receptor beta chains below, sequenced in a study of T cells in Graves' hyperthyroidism and ophthalmopathy. RNA transcripts yielded amplified TCR beta CDR3 regions. HTBI primers were employed in a first-round RT-PCR of the TCR CDR3. TCRdb reprocessed the multiplex PCR reads with MiXCR, giving one entry per CDR3 protein. Of almost 600,000 distinct CDR3 sequences listed, about half are singletons. The sequenced sample consisted of peripheral blood or thyroid tissue (not recorded which). These receptors were collected from a young woman with Graves' hyperthyroidism.

The genes are TRBV12-3 or TRBV12-4 and TRBJ1-5; 10 bases agree with TRBD1. Losses at the gene ends were 4 bases for V and 7 bases for J; bases not matched to a gene: 4. CDR3 length: 14 residues. For the CDR3, the DNA is TGTGCCAGCAGTTCCCAGACAGGGGGCCAGCCCCAGCATTTT. Translating it yields CASSSQTGGQPQHF.

This clonotype was seen many times. The rearrangement joins TRBV2 to TRBJ1-5; 9 nucleotides match TRBD1. The CDR3 runs 18 residues. After removal of 1 base from V and 4 bases from J, the junction contained 11 bases not matched to a gene. The germline V gene has CDR1 SNHLY and CDR2 FYNNEI. The CDR3 bases are TGTGCCAGCAGTGAAGGGGGACAGGGATCGAGGAGGAATCAGCCCCAGCATTTT. Translation: CASSEGGQGSRRNQPQHF.

Of note for this clonotype: A much larger clone is a single base away; this may be a read error. The gene calls are TRBV7-8 and TRBJ2-7; TRBD2 aligns across 7 bases. The CDR3 is 14 amino acids. Germline assignment: CDR1 SGHVS and CDR2 FQNEAQ. The CDR3 here is CAGSFLAAPHEQYF. The CDR3 region has the DNA TGCGCCGGCAGCTTCCTAGCGGCACCCCACGAGCAGTACTTC. Full variable domain (outside the CDR3, taken from reference TRBV7-8 and TRBJ2-7): GAGVSQSPRYKVAKRGQDVALRCDPISGHVSLFWYQQALGQGPEFLTYFQNEAQLDKSGLPSDRFFAERPEGSVSTLKIQRTQQEDSAVYLCAGSFLAAPHEQYFGPGTRLTVT.

This clonotype was observed many times. The chain links TRBV5-6 to TRBJ2-5; 11 bases agree with TRBD2. V lost 0 bases and J lost 5; bases outside the gene matches: 6. The CDR3 runs 16 residues. CDR1 is SGHDT and CDR2 is YYEEEE in the germline V gene. DNA for the CDR3: TGTGCCAGCAGCTTGGCCACGGGACTAGCGGCCGAGACCCAGTACTTC. It specifies CASSLATGLAAETQYF.

The V and J genes are TRBV7-2 and TRBJ2-3, with D possibly matching TRBD2 (5 bases). The CDR3 totals 17 residues. Trimming cost V 5 bases and J 3 bases, with 21 bases left between them. CDR1 and CDR2 from the germline V gene are SGHTA and FQGNSA. The CDR3 sequence: CASSPYLALSHTDTQYF. DNA of the CDR3: TGTGCCAGCAGCCCCTATTTAGCGCTTTCCCATACAGATACGCAGTATTTT.

This clonotype was recorded many times. V gene TRBV24-1 combines with J gene TRBJ2-1; 9 nucleotides line up with TRBD2. This CDR3 contains 15 residues. The ends lost 4 bases at V and 7 bases at J; junction bases unmatched: 7. CDR1 KGHDR and CDR2 SFDVKD come from the germline V gene. Written as DNA, the CDR3 is TGTGCCACCAGTGACCAGGGACTAGCTAGTAATGAGCAGTTCTTC. It encodes CATSDQGLASNEQFF.

The rearrangement links TRBV9 to TRBJ1-2, with 11 bases lining up with TRBD1. The CDR3 is 15 residues long. With 4 bases clipped from V and 8 bases from J, the junction kept 10 bases outside the gene matches. Germline V gene lookup returns CDR1 SGDLS and CDR2 YYNGEE. The CDR3 DNA reads as TGTGCCAGCAGCCCCAGGACAGGGGGCACTGAGGGCTACACCTTC. Protein: CASSPRTGGTEGYTF.

In its sample, this clonotype was seen many times. The rearrangement links TRBV12-3 or TRBV12-4 to TRBJ1-5; D may be TRBD1 (5 bases). V was clipped by 3 bases and J by 1 base, with 10 bases between them. This CDR3 is 15 amino acids long. CDR3 amino acids: CASSFVGVSNQPQHF. CDR3 sequence (DNA): TGTGCCAGCAGTTTCGTAGGGGTCAGCAATCAGCCCCAGCATTTT.

This clonotype appeared many times. CDR3 in amino acids: CASTRDRANGELFF. The CDR3 bases are TGTGCCAGCACTAGGGACAGAGCAAACGGGGAGCTGTTTTTT. The J gene is TRBJ2-2, the V gene TRBV12-3 or TRBV12-4, with TRBD1 matching 7 bases. V trimming: 7 bases; J trimming: 7 bases; junction bases outside the gene matches: 9. The CDR3 consists of 14 residues.

The chain uses TRBV2 and TRBJ1-4; 9 positions match TRBD1. The CDR3 sequence is 15 residues long. Trimming at V came to 5 bases and at J to 7 bases, leaving 8 bases not matched to a gene. Germline lookup yields CDR1 SNHLY and CDR2 FYNNEI. The CDR3 DNA follows: TGTGCCAGCAGTCGGTCCGGGACAGGGAGTGAAAAACTGTTTTTT. This gives the protein CASSRSGTGSEKLFF.

The chain recombines TRBV25-1 with TRBJ1-1; D remains ambiguous. The CDR3 consists of 14 residues. The ends were cut back, 1 base at V and 1 base at J, with 7 bases in the middle. CDR1 and CDR2 from the germline V gene are MGHDK and SYGVNS. The CDR3 here is CASSEFRGNTEAFF. The CDR3 DNA is TGTGCCAGCAGTGAATTTCGGGGGAACACTGAAGCTTTCTTT.

This rearrangement joins TRBV7-9 to TRBJ2-1; no clear D gene. The CDR3 extends over 12 amino acids. CDR1 SEHNR and CDR2 FQNEAQ come from the germline V gene (reference sequence). The ends were cut back, 3 bases at V and 5 bases at J, with 5 bases in the middle. CDR3 coding DNA: TGTGCCAGCAGCTTCGGACACAATGAGCAGTTCTTC. Protein: CASSFGHNEQFF.

There are many counts of this clonotype. The J gene is TRBJ1-2, the V gene TRBV2; D call uncertain. Germline V gene lookup returns CDR1 SNHLY and CDR2 FYNNEI. The CDR3 runs to 15 residues. Trimming took 4 bases from V and 4 from J, leaving 16 bases between them. CDR3 in DNA: TGTGCCAGCAGTGTTGTGGTTTTGGGCTTCTATGGCTACACCTTC. This codes for CASSVVVLGFYGYTF.

This clonotype has a count of ten or more. The CDR3 sequence: CASSLAGYPSYEQYF. In DNA form, the CDR3 reads TGTGCCAGCAGCTTGGCAGGGTACCCCTCCTACGAGCAGTACTTC. This chain connects TRBV5-6 to TRBJ2-7; the D gene is possibly TRBD1 (5 bases). Germline values: CDR1 SGHDT, CDR2 YYEEEE. CDR3 length: 15 amino acids. V was pared by 0 bases and J by 0 bases, with 10 bases between.

With regard to this clonotype: This may arise from a read error, as a much more abundant clone is one base away. The DNA of the CDR3 is TGCAGAGTTGGCAGGGATTACTACGAGCAGTACTTC. Protein product: CRVGRDYYEQYF. J is TRBJ2-7 and V is TRBV20-1; D might be TRBD1 (5 bases). CDR1 and CDR2 from the germline V gene are DFQATT and SNEGSKA (reference sequence). CDR3 size: 12 residues.

The table lists this clonotype with many counts. CDR3 amino acids: CASSQEGEPEETQYF. In DNA, the CDR3 is TGTGCCAGCAGCCAAGAGGGGGAGCCGGAGGAGACCCAGTACTTC. This chain links TRBV3-1 with TRBJ2-5; D possibly uses TRBD1 or TRBD2 (5 bases each). V was clipped by 0 bases and J by 5 bases, with 13 bases between them. This CDR3 spans 15 amino acids. Germline lookup yields CDR1 LGHDT and CDR2 YNNKEL (reference sequence).

The CDR3 DNA is TGTGCCAGCGGAGTAATCGGGACCGGGGAGCTGTTTTTT. This gives the protein CASGVIGTGELFF. V usage is TRBV11-3 and J usage is TRBJ2-2, with D uncertain. The V end lost 8 bases, the J end lost 5 bases, and 12 bases lay between the germline ends. Germline-derived CDR1 and CDR2 are SGHNT and YENEEA. The length of the CDR3 is 13 residues.